This section outlines one T cell receptor beta chain sequence together with its context. The antigen is not known. The data were taken from a study of T cell clonotyping in hematopoietic cell transplantation. Study-wide results and caveats: After transplant, recipient diversity fell while pathologically expanded clonotypes grew through day 180. CD4 and CD8 repertoire contributions could not be separated without sorting. Few recipient clonotypes overlapped donors; over 95% were de novo at given depth. Graft donor and pretransplant recipient Inverse Simpson Index values predicted broader posttransplant TCR diversity.

Profiled with immunoSEQ multiplex PCR; TCRdb holds only in-frame clones, not every one. The sample lists roughly 5,100 clones, 90% to 97% seen once, with around 2.6% in the top ten. Germline assignment: CDR1 LGHNA and CDR2 YSLEER. Trimming cost V 5 bases and J 1 base, with 11 bases left between them. This CDR3 has 14 amino acids. The specimen comprised PBMCs, sampled 100 days after allogeneic stem cell transplant. The chain is built from TRBV4-3 and TRBJ1-1; D possibly corresponds to TRBD1 (5 bases). The TCR sequence derives from a male patient between 40 and 49 years old who had an allogeneic stem cell transplant from a related donor, so the T cells may come from the graft donor. Some clones in this sample may be carry-over from other donors' samples. The CDR3 bases are TGCGCCAGCAGCTTCTGGGGGGGGAACACTGAAGCTTTCTTT. Residues: CASSFWGGNTEAFF.